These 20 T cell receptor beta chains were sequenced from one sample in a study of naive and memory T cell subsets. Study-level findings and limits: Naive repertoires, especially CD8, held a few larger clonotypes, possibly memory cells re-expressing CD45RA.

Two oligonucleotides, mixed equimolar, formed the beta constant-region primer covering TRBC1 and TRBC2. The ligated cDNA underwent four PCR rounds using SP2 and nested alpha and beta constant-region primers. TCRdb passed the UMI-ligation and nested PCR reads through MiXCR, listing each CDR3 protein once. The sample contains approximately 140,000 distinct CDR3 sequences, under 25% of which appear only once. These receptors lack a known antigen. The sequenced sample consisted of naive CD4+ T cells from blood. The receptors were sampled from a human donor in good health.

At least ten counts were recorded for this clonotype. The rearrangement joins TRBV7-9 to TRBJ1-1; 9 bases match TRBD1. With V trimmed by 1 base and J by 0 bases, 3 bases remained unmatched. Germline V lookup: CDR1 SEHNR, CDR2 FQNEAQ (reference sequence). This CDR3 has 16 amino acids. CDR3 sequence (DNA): TGTGCCAGCAGCTTAGGGGACAGGGAGATGAACACTGAAGCTTTCTTT. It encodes CASSLGDREMNTEAFF. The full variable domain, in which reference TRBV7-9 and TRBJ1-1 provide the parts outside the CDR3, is DTGVSQNPRHKITKRGQNVTFRCDPISEHNRLYWYRQTLGQGPEFLTYFQNEAQLEKSRLLSDRFSAERPKGSFSTLEIQRTEQGDSAMYLCASSLGDREMNTEAFFGQGTRLTVV.

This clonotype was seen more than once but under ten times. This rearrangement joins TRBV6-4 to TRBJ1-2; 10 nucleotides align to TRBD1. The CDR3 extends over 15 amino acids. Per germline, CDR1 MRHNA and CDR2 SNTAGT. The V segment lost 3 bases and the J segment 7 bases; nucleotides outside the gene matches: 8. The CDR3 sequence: CASSETGTGVFGYTF. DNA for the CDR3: TGTGCCAGCAGTGAGACCGGGACAGGGGTGTTTGGCTACACCTTC.

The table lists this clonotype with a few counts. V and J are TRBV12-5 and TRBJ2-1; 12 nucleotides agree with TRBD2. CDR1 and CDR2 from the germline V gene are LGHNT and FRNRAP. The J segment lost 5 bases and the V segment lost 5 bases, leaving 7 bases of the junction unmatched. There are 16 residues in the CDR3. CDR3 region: CASGPQGLAGNNEQFF. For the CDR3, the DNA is TGTGCTAGTGGTCCACAGGGACTAGCGGGCAACAATGAGCAGTTCTTC.

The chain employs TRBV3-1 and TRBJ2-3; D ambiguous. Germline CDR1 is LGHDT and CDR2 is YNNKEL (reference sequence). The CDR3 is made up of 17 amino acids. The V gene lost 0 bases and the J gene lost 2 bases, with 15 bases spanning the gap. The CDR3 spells CASSQESGLVLTDTQYF. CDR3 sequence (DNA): TGTGCCAGCAGCCAAGAGTCCGGTCTAGTCCTCACAGATACGCAGTATTTT.

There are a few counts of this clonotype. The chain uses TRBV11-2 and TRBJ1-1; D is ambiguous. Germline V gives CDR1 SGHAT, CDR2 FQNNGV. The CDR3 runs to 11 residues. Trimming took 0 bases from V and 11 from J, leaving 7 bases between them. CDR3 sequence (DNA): TGTGCCAGCAGCTTAGACATTGTGGCTTTCTTT. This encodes CASSLDIVAFF.

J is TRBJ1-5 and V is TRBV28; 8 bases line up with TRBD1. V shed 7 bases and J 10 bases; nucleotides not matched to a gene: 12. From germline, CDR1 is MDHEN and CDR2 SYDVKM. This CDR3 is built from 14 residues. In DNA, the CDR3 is TGTGCCAGCACCCCCGGGACAGGACCCCGACCCCAGCATTTT. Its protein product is CASTPGTGPRPQHF.

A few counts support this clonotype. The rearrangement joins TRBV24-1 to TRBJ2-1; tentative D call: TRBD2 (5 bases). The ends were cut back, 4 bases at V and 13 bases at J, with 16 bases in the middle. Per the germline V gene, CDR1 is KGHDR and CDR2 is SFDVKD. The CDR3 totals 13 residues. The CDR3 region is CATSDPGKPIQFF. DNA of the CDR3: TGTGCCACCAGTGACCCCGGGAAACCGATCCAGTTCTTC.

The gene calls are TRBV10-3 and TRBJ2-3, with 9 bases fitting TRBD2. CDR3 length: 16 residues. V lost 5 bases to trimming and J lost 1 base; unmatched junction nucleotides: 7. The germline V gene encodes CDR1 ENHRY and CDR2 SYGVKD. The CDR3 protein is CAISSGTSLGTDTQYF. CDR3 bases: TGTGCCATCAGTTCCGGGACTAGCTTGGGCACAGATACGCAGTATTTT.

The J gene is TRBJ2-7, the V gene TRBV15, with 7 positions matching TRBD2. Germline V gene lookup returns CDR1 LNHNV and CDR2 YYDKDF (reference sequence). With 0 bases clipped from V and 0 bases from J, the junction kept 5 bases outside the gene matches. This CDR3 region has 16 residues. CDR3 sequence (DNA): TGTGCCACCAGCAGAGACCCTCTAGCGGCCTCCTACGAGCAGTACTTC. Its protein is CATSRDPLAASYEQYF.

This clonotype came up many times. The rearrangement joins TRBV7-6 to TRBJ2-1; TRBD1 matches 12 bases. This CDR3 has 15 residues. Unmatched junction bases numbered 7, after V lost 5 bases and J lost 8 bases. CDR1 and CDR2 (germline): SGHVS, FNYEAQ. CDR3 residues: CASSTWGQGAYEQFF. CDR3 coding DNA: TGTGCCAGCAGCACGTGGGGACAGGGGGCCTATGAGCAGTTCTTC. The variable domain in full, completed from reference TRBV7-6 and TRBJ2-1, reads GAGVSQSPRYKVTKRGQDVALRCDPISGHVSLYWYRQALGQGPEFLTYFNYEAQQDKSGLPNDRFSAERPEGSISTLTIQRTEQRDSAMYRCASSTWGQGAYEQFFGPGTRLTVL.

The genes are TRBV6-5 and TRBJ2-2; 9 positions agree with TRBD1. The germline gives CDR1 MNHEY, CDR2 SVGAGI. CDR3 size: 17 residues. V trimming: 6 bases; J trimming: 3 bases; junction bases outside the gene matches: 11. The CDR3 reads CASRRRTGTGHTGELFF. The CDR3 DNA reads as TGTGCCAGCAGGCGCCGCACCGGGACAGGGCACACCGGGGAGCTGTTTTTT.

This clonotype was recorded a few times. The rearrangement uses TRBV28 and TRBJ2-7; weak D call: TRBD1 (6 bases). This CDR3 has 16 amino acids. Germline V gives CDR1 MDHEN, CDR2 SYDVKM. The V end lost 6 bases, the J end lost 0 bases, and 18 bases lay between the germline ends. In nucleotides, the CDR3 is TGTGCCAGCAGCCTATGGGCCGGGACAACCTCCTACGAGCAGTACTTC. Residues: CASSLWAGTTSYEQYF.

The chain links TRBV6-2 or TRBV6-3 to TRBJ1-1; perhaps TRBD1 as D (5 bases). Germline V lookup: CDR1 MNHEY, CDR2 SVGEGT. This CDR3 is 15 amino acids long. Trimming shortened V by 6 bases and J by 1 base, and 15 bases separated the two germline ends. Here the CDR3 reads CASREPGGGNTEAFF. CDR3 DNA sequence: TGTGCCAGCAGAGAACCCGGGGGGGGGAACACTGAAGCTTTCTTT.

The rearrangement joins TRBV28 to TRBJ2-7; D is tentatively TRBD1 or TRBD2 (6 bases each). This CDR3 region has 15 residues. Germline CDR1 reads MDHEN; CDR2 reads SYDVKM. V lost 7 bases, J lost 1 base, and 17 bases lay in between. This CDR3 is CASIPPGGGSYEQYF. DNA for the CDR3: TGTGCCAGCATTCCTCCCGGAGGGGGATCCTACGAGCAGTACTTC.

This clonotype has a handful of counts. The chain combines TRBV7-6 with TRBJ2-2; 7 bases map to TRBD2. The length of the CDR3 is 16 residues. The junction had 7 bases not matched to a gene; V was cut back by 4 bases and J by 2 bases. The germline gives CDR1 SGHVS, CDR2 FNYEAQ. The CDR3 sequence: CASSSLLAINTGELFF. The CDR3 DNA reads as TGTGCCAGCAGCTCGTTACTAGCGATCAACACCGGGGAGCTGTTTTTT.

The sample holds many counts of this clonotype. In nucleotides, the CDR3 is TGTGCCAGCAGCCGAGGATCTAACAGGGGTGAAGCTTTCTTT. Translating gives CASSRGSNRGEAFF. The V gene is TRBV14, the J gene TRBJ1-1, with TRBD1 matching 7 bases. V was clipped by 4 bases and J by 7 bases; unmatched bases: 9. The CDR3 extends over 14 amino acids. Germline CDR1 SGHDN, CDR2 FVKESK.

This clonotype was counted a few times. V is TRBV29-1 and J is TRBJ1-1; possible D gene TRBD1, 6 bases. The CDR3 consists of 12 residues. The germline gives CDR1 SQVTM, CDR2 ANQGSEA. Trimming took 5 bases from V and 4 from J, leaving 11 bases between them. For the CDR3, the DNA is TGCAGCGTTAACAGGGCTGGCACTGAAGCTTTCTTT. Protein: CSVNRAGTEAFF. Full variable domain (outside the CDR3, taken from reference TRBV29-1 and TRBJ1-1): SAVISQKPSRDICQRGTSLTIQCQVDSQVTMMFWYRQQPGQSLTLIATANQGSEATYESGFVIDKFPISRPNLTFSTLTVSNMSPEDSSIYLCSVNRAGTEAFFGQGTRLTVV.

CDR3 nucleotides: TGTGCCAGCAGGCTAGGGGGGAGCAGCACAGATACGCAGTATTTT. This encodes CASRLGGSSTDTQYF. J is TRBJ2-3 and V is TRBV7-2; the D call may be TRBD1 or TRBD2 (6 bases each). This CDR3 is built from 15 residues. CDR1 SGHTA and CDR2 FQGNSA come from the germline V gene. V dropped 6 bases and J dropped 0 bases, with 13 bases sitting between them.

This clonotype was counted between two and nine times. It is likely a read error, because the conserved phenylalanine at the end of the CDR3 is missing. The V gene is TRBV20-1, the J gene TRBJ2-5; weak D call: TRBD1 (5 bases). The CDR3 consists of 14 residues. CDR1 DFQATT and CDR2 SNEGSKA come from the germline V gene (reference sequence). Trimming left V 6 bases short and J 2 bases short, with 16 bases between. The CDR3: CSAQGYELQETQYS. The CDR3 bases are TGCAGTGCCCAGGGTTATGAGTTACAAGAGACCCAGTACTCC.

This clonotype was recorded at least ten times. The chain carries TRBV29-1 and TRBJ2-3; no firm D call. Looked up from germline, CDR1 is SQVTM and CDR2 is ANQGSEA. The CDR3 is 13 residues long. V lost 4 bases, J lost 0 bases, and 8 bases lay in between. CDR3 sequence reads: CSVVPASTDTQYF. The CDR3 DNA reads TGCAGCGTTGTACCAGCAAGCACAGATACGCAGTATTTT.